Presented here are 7 T cell receptor beta chains from one specimen sequenced in a study of identical twins. TCRdb processed the 5' RACE reads anew with MiXCR; each CDR3 protein has one entry. The sample carries around 960,000 distinct CDR3 sequences, approximately 13% recorded once. These same records also appear under a second study, on yellow fever vaccine responses in identical twins.

What was sequenced was PBMCs. The receptor source for this set is a woman aged 18-35 years in good health.

Ten or more counts support this clonotype. J is TRBJ2-2 and V is TRBV12-3 or TRBV12-4, with D unclear. This CDR3 spans 16 amino acids. V was trimmed by 1 base and J by 5 bases, leaving 14 bases between them. This CDR3 is CASSLEEPGWTGELFF. The CDR3 DNA is TGTGCCAGCAGTTTAGAGGAACCGGGTTGGACCGGGGAGCTGTTTTTT.

This clonotype was seen repeatedly, ten times or more. J is TRBJ2-6 and V is TRBV5-1; perhaps TRBD1 as D (6 bases). Germline CDR1 and CDR2: SGHRS and YFSETQ. The CDR3 extends over 14 amino acids. The V gene lost 5 bases and the J gene lost 0 bases, with 6 bases spanning the gap. The CDR3: CASRDSSGANVLTF. In nucleotides, the CDR3 is TGCGCCAGCAGGGACAGCTCTGGGGCCAACGTCCTGACTTTC. Full variable domain (outside the CDR3, taken from reference TRBV5-1 and TRBJ2-6): KAGVTQTPRYLIKTRGQQVTLSCSPISGHRSVSWYQQTPGQGLQFLFEYFSETQRNKGNFPGRFSGRQFSNSRSEMNVSTLELGDSALYLCASRDSSGANVLTFGAGSRLTVL.

Ten or more counts support this clonotype. The CDR3 spells CASSLAPEPTYEQYF. Written as DNA, the CDR3 is TGCGCCAGCAGCTTGGCTCCCGAACCAACCTACGAGCAGTACTTC. The chain recombines TRBV5-1 with TRBJ2-7; D remains unclear. The CDR3 runs to 15 residues. Germline CDR1 reads SGHRS; CDR2 reads YFSETQ. V lost 0 bases, J lost 2 bases, and 12 bases lay in between.

This clonotype was recorded a few times. The gene calls are TRBV6-1 and TRBJ2-5; TRBD1 matches 7 bases. The CDR3 covers 14 residues. The germline V gene has CDR1 MNHNS and CDR2 SASEGT. After removal of 6 bases from V and 5 bases from J, the junction contained 9 bases not matched to a gene. As DNA, the CDR3 is TGTGCCAGCAGAACACGACAGGGCGGGGAGACCCAGTACTTC. As protein: CASRTRQGGETQYF.

This clonotype was counted at least ten times. V usage is TRBV6-1 and J usage is TRBJ1-4, with D unclear. The germline V gene encodes CDR1 MNHNS and CDR2 SASEGT. Trimming cost V 5 bases and J 0 bases, with 10 bases left between them. The CDR3 runs 15 residues. The CDR3 DNA reads TGTGCCAGCAGTCGGGCCGTTGCAACTAATGAAAAACTGTTTTTT. Its translation is CASSRAVATNEKLFF.

This clonotype turned up a few times. The V gene is TRBV5-1, the J gene TRBJ2-6; 8 bases line up with TRBD1. CDR1 is SGHRS and CDR2 is YFSETQ in the germline V gene. The CDR3 is 16 residues long. With 1 base clipped from V and 0 bases from J, the junction kept 0 bases outside the gene matches. CDR3 residues: CASSLTGGSGANVLTF. CDR3 nucleotides: TGCGCCAGCAGCTTGACAGGGGGCTCTGGGGCCAACGTCCTGACTTTC.

V is TRBV24-1 and J is TRBJ2-3; 8 bases map to TRBD2. Trimming at V came to 4 bases and at J to 3 bases, leaving 5 bases not matched to a gene. Germline CDR1 KGHDR, CDR2 SFDVKD. The CDR3 runs 15 residues. The CDR3 reads CATSDPGTRTDTQYF. The CDR3 DNA sequence: TGTGCCACCAGTGACCCAGGGACTAGGACAGATACGCAGTATTTT.